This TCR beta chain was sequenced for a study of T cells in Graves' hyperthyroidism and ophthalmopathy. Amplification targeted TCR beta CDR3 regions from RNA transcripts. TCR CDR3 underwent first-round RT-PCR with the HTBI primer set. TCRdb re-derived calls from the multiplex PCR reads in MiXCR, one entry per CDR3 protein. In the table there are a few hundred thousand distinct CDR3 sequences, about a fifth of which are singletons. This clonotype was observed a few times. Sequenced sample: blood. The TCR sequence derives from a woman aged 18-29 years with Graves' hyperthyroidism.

DNA for the CDR3: TGTGCCAGCAGCCAAGCGAGTCAGAAAACTGAAGCTTTCTTT. Amino acids: CASSQASQKTEAFF. The rearrangement uses TRBV3-1 and TRBJ1-1; D gene ambiguous. CDR1 and CDR2 (germline): LGHDT, YNNKEL (reference sequence). This CDR3 is 14 amino acids long. Trimming removed 1 base at V and 5 bases at J, with 11 bases between.